There are many counts of the clone carrying this T cell receptor beta chain. The antigen is unknown. This entry comes from a study of blood T cells in healthy people across ages. Study observations and caveats: Observed TCR beta diversity showed a strong correlation with the percentage of naive T cells as measured by flow cytometry.

Germline V gives CDR1 MNHEY, CDR2 SVGAGI. The CDR3 loop spans 15 amino acids. After removal of 1 base from V and 4 bases from J, the junction contained 6 bases not matched to a gene. The second PCR ran roughly 6 to 12 cycles with a sample-barcoded 5' primer and J-beta primers. Tags on each cDNA molecule came from a template-switch adaptor with 12 random nucleotides. A minimum of 2.5 million CDR3-containing paired-end reads was obtained for each sample. TCRdb reprocessed the 5' RACE reads via MiXCR and lists one record per CDR3 protein. Here the sample spans more than 550,000 distinct CDR3 sequences, approximately 22% being singletons.

V is TRBV6-5 and J is TRBJ2-7; 8 bases fit TRBD2. This TCR came from a man aged 70-80 years in good health. Sequencing was performed on blood. CDR3 coding DNA: TGTGCCAGCAGTTACTTGGCGGGAGGCGAGTACGAGCAGTACGTC. Its translation: CASSYLAGGEYEQYV.